These T cell receptor beta chains were read from a single sample in a study of cytomegalovirus exposure and HLA in healthy donors. Data came from immunoSEQ multiplex PCR; TCRdb stores just in-frame clones and leaves some out. The table lists 100,000 to 150,000 clones, about 79% of them singletons. The sequenced material came from PBMCs. The receptors come from a woman between 45 and 60 years old in good health and CMV-seronegative. The CDR3 runs from the conserved cysteine through the conserved F or W. The order of the fields is J gene, clone size, D gene, V gene, CDR3 DNA, CDR3 protein. The D gene is left open where the match is weak. Clone size is not always given. Where it is, it says once, few, many or a class for expanded clones.

j_call: TRBJ2-3; clone_size: once; d_call: -; v_call: TRBV4-2; cdr3_nt: TGTGCCAGCAGGATGTCCGAGGCAGATACGCAGTATTTT; cdr3_aa: CASRMSEADTQYF
j_call: TRBJ1-1; clone_size: -; d_call: -; v_call: TRBV11-2; cdr3_nt: TGTGCCAGCAGCTTAACAGGGGAAGCTTTCTTT; cdr3_aa: CASSLTGEAFF
j_call: TRBJ1-5; clone_size: -; d_call: -; v_call: TRBV6-1; cdr3_nt: TGTGCCAGCAGCGGCTCAGGACAGATCAATCAGCCCCAGCATTTT; cdr3_aa: CASSGSGQINQPQHF
j_call: TRBJ2-3; clone_size: -; d_call: -; v_call: TRBV11-3; cdr3_nt: TGTGCCAGCAGCTTAGGCCGGTACACAGATACGCAGTATTTT; cdr3_aa: CASSLGRYTDTQYF
j_call: TRBJ2-3; clone_size: -; d_call: TRBD2; v_call: TRBV11-3; cdr3_nt: TGTGCCAGCAGCCACGGACTAGCGGGCGGCACAGATACGCAGTATTTT; cdr3_aa: CASSHGLAGGTDTQYF
j_call: TRBJ2-7; clone_size: few; d_call: TRBD1; v_call: TRBV30; cdr3_nt: TGTGCCTGGGGGACAGGGGGCTACGAGCAGTACTTC; cdr3_aa: CAWGTGGYEQYF
j_call: TRBJ2-7; clone_size: -; d_call: TRBD2; v_call: TRBV4-3; cdr3_nt: TGCGCCAGCAGCCCAAAGTGGGGGGGGATGACAGCCCCTTGGCACGAGCAGTACTTC; cdr3_aa: CASSPKWGGMTAPWHEQYF
j_call: TRBJ2-5; clone_size: -; d_call: -; v_call: TRBV9; cdr3_nt: TGTGCCAGCAGCGTAGCGGGAGTAGAGACCCAGTACTTC; cdr3_aa: CASSVAGVETQYF
j_call: TRBJ1-2; clone_size: -; d_call: -; v_call: TRBV5-1; cdr3_nt: TGCGCCAGCAGCTTGGCCGGGACAACAAAAAGCTACACCTTC; cdr3_aa: CASSLAGTTKSYTF
j_call: TRBJ2-3; clone_size: -; d_call: TRBD1; v_call: TRBV4-1; cdr3_nt: TGCGCCAGCAGCCTTCCCGGGACAGGGATAGATACGCAGTATTTT; cdr3_aa: CASSLPGTGIDTQYF
j_call: TRBJ1-4; clone_size: -; d_call: -; v_call: TRBV7-2; cdr3_nt: TGTGCCAGCAGAAAGCACAGAACGGATGAAAAACTGTTTTTT; cdr3_aa: CASRKHRTDEKLFF
j_call: TRBJ2-1; clone_size: few; d_call: -; v_call: TRBV2; cdr3_nt: TGTGCCAGCGTCACGGACAAAGCCTCTAGTGAGCAGTTCTTC; cdr3_aa: CASVTDKASSEQFF
j_call: TRBJ2-1; clone_size: -; d_call: TRBD2; v_call: TRBV27; cdr3_nt: TGTGCCAGCAGTTCTATGACTAGCGGGAAGGGTGAGCAGTTCTTC; cdr3_aa: CASSSMTSGKGEQFF
j_call: TRBJ2-7; clone_size: -; d_call: -; v_call: TRBV5-5; cdr3_nt: TGTGCCAGCAGCTCCCAGGGATCCTACGAGCAGTACTTC; cdr3_aa: CASSSQGSYEQYF
j_call: TRBJ2-2; clone_size: -; d_call: -; v_call: TRBV11-2; cdr3_nt: TGTGCCAGCAGCCCCAGAGTGGAGTCTGCCGGGGAGCTGTTTTTT; cdr3_aa: CASSPRVESAGELFF
j_call: TRBJ2-1; clone_size: -; d_call: TRBD2; v_call: TRBV19; cdr3_nt: TGTGCCAGTAGTATAGAAGGTAGCGGGTGGGAGGAGCAGTTCTTC; cdr3_aa: CASSIEGSGWEEQFF
j_call: TRBJ2-5; clone_size: -; d_call: TRBD1; v_call: TRBV5-8; cdr3_nt: TGTGCCAGCAGCTTTGGGGACAGGACCGTCCAAGAGACCCAGTACTTC; cdr3_aa: CASSFGDRTVQETQYF
j_call: TRBJ2-3; clone_size: -; d_call: -; v_call: TRBV6-5; cdr3_nt: TGTGCCAGCAGTTACTCGGCAGGCCCAGATACGCAGTATTTT; cdr3_aa: CASSYSAGPDTQYF